This T cell receptor beta chain is from a study of blood T cell repertoires in COVID-19. Study-level information: PBMCs, B-cell-depleted T cells, or T cells were the source of the cDNA or gDNA that made up the material.

This clone has a handful of counts. V shed 6 bases, J shed 8 bases, and the junction held 19 bases outside the gene matches. The germline V gene encodes CDR1 LNHDA and CDR2 SQIVND (reference sequence). CDR3 length: 17 amino acids. Per the study methods: Amplification from reference gene primers served as the basis for estimated nucleated cell counts. Assay used: immunoSEQ multiplex PCR; TCRdb lists only in-frame clones, some missing. The V and J calls and clone size were taken over from that table, and D and trimming were inferred from the DNA. The sample has tens of thousands of clones, 70% to 90% seen once; the top ten hold approximately 15%.

Sample: peripheral blood. The clonotype was recovered from a man older than 75 in a cohort sampled during active COVID-19. The V and J genes are TRBV19 and TRBJ1-2; 9 bases align to TRBD1. CDR3 nucleotides: TGTGCCAGTAGAGCCGGGACAGGGAGACTTGGTACGAGGGGCTACACCTTC. This translates into CASRAGTGRLGTRGYTF.